A selection of T cell receptor beta chains follows, all from one sample in a study of T-cell memory formation after mild COVID-19. TCRdb processed the 5' RACE reads anew with MiXCR; each CDR3 protein has one entry. Of 560,000 or so distinct CDR3 sequences listed, 17% were seen once; the top ten hold roughly 8.2%. Sequenced: PBMCs or a T cell subset sorted from them (not recorded which). These receptor sequences come from an adult woman who had mild COVID-19 (a few samples of this study predate the infection). Cell type and time point are not known. Both conserved end residues are part of each CDR3. A D gene is named only where the DNA matches it firmly. Clone sizes are given selectively: once, few, many, or a class where the clone is expanded.

>TRBJ1-4|few|TRBV29-1|.
TGCAGCGTTTATGATGAAAAACTGTTTTTT
CSVYDEKLFF
>TRBJ2-1|few|TRBV7-8|TRBD2
TGTGCCAGCACCCCGGGGGGACCCTACAATGAGCAGTTCTTC
CASTPGGPYNEQFF
>TRBJ1-2|.|TRBV20-1|.
TGCAGTGCCATCGCGGGGCCGGTGGGGTCGCGTGGCTACACCTTC
CSAIAGPVGSRGYTF
>TRBJ1-1|few|TRBV21-1|.
TGTGCCAGCCCCGACCCCGGGACAGGGCCCTGGAACACTGAAGCTTTCTTT
CASPDPGTGPWNTEAFF
>TRBJ2-2|many|TRBV5-6|TRBD1
TGTGCCAGCAGCTTGCGATTGCGTACACAGGGGGCTCGGACCGGGGAGCTGTTTTTT
CASSLRLRTQGARTGELFF
>TRBJ2-2|few|TRBV29-1|.
TGCAGCGTTGAAGCCAACTTTGGCACCGGGGAGCTGTTTTTT
CSVEANFGTGELFF
>TRBJ2-1|few|TRBV15|TRBD2
TGTGCCACCAGCAGAGAGGGGACTAGCGGGGGGAATGAGCAGTTCTTC
CATSREGTSGGNEQFF
>TRBJ1-2|few|TRBV4-1|.
TGCGCCAGCAGCCCATCCTCGGGCCTCTATGGCTACACCTTC
CASSPSSGLYGYTF
>TRBJ2-5|.|TRBV7-6|.
TGTGCCAGCAGCAGAGACCCAGGGACAATCCAAGAGACCCAGTACTTC
CASSRDPGTIQETQYF
>TRBJ1-6|.|TRBV3-1|.
TGTGCCAGCAGTCTCCGGGACATCAATTCACCCCTCCACTTT
CASSLRDINSPLHF
>TRBJ2-1|.|TRBV15|.
TGTGCCACCAGCAGAGATACGCTGAGCTCCTACAATGAGCAGTTCTTC
CATSRDTLSSYNEQFF
>TRBJ2-4|once|TRBV19|.
TGTGCCAGTACCGGGATAAATAGGGACATTCAGTACTTC
CASTGINRDIQYF
>TRBJ2-2|.|TRBV5-4|TRBD2
TGTGCCAGCAGTATTAAAGCGGGAGTGGGAACCGGGGAGCTGTTTTTT
CASSIKAGVGTGELFF
>TRBJ1-2|.|TRBV12-3/TRBV12-4|TRBD1
TGTGCCAGCAGTACCCAGGGGGCGCGCGGCTACACCTTC
CASSTQGARGYTF
>TRBJ2-5|few|TRBV5-1|.
TGCGCCAGCAGCTTGCCGGGAAAAGAGACCCAGTACTTC
CASSLPGKETQYF
>TRBJ1-1|few|TRBV2|.
TGTGCCAGCAGTGAACCGGCCGGGGGCGGGTGGATGAACACTGAAGCTTTCTTT
CASSEPAGGGWMNTEAFF
>TRBJ1-2|.|TRBV7-9|.
TGTGCCAGCAGCTTGTCATCCGGTGGCTACACCTTC
CASSLSSGGYTF
>TRBJ2-3|few|TRBV15|.
TGTGCCACCAGCAGAGGGGCACAGGGAGGCACAGATACGCAGTATTTT
CATSRGAQGGTDTQYF
>TRBJ2-1|.|TRBV6-4|.
TGTGCCAGCAGACGAGTGAATGAGCAGTTCTTC
CASRRVNEQFF
>TRBJ2-1|.|TRBV4-1|TRBD2
TGCGCCAGCAGCCAAGGATCTGGACTAGCGGGGGGAAAAAATGAGCAGTTCTTC
CASSQGSGLAGGKNEQFF
>TRBJ1-4|few|TRBV5-1|.
TGCGCCAGCAGCTTGGATGGGGTCCGAGAAAAACTGTTTTTT
CASSLDGVREKLFF
>TRBJ1-1|few|TRBV18|.
TGTGCCAGCTCAAACGAGGGGGGATACACTGAAGCTTTCTTT
CASSNEGGYTEAFF
>TRBJ2-5|few|TRBV3-1|TRBD2
TGTGCCAGCAAGGAAGCGGGGGGGCCTTTTGAGACCCAGTACTTC
CASKEAGGPFETQYF
>TRBJ2-1|.|TRBV7-6|.
TGTGCCAGCAGCCCCATACTGGGCCACACTAAGAATGAGCAGTTCTTC
CASSPILGHTKNEQFF
>TRBJ2-7|.|TRBV18|.
TGTGCCAGCTCACCCTTACCATCGAGAGTCTACGAGCAGTACTTC
CASSPLPSRVYEQYF
>TRBJ2-3|few|TRBV5-1|.
TGCGCCAGCAGCCCCCGGGCCACAGATACGCAGTATTTT
CASSPRATDTQYF
>TRBJ1-1|.|TRBV7-9|.
TGTGCCAGCAGCTCTAGTCCAAAGAACACTGAAGCTTTCTTT
CASSSSPKNTEAFF
>TRBJ2-1|.|TRBV29-1|TRBD2
TGCAGCGTGACTAGCGGGAGCTCCTACAATGAGCAGTTCTTC
CSVTSGSSYNEQFF
>TRBJ2-5|few|TRBV12-3/TRBV12-4|.
TGTGCCAGCAGTTCGGGAACAGAAGAGACCCAGTACTTC
CASSSGTEETQYF
>TRBJ2-3|.|TRBV7-9|.
TGTGCCAGCAGCGATATAGGGGGGCCGGTGACAGATACGCAGTATTTT
CASSDIGGPVTDTQYF
>TRBJ2-7|.|TRBV21-1|.
TGTGCCAGCAGCAAATTTTCTAGAGGTTCGATGGGCTACGAGCAGTACTTC
CASSKFSRGSMGYEQYF
>TRBJ2-3|.|TRBV4-3|TRBD2
TGCGCCAGCAGCCCCGGGACTAGCGGGTTTGTCTTGACCACAGATACGCAGTATTTT
CASSPGTSGFVLTTDTQYF
>TRBJ2-3|.|TRBV27|.
TGTGCCAGCAGTGCCGGACTTATGGGCACAGATACGCAGTATTTT
CASSAGLMGTDTQYF